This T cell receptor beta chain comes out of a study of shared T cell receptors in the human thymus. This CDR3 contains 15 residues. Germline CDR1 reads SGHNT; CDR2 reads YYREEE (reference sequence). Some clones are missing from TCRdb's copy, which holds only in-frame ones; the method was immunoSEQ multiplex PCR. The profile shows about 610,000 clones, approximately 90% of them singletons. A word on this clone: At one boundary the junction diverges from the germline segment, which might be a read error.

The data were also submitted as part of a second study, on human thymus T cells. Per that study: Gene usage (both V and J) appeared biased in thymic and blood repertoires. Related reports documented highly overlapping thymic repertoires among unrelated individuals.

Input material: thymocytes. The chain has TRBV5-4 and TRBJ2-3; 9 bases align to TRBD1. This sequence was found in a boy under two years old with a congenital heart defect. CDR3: CASGLWTGETDTQYF. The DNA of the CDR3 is TGTGCCAGCGGCTTGTGGACAGGGGAAACAGATACGCAGTATTTT.